These 18 T cell receptor beta chains came from one sample sequenced in a study of T cell responses to AZD1222 COVID-19 vaccine. The table came from immunoSEQ multiplex PCR; TCRdb's copy has only in-frame clones and leaves some out. This sample has 150,000 to 200,000 clones, with 88% found just once. Sample: peripheral blood, taken on day 0 of AZD1222 vaccination. These receptors came from an adult in good health.

The V gene is TRBV4-1, the J gene TRBJ1-1; 8 bases agree with TRBD1. The germline gives CDR1 MGHRA, CDR2 YSYEKL. This CDR3 comprises 14 residues. Germline trimming cut 2 bases from V and 4 bases from J; bases unmatched to any gene: 3. The CDR3 region is CASSQITGGTEAFF. As DNA, the CDR3 is TGCGCCAGCAGCCAAATTACAGGGGGCACTGAAGCTTTCTTT.

This chain connects TRBV19 to TRBJ1-2, with a weak D call TRBD1 (5 bases). The CDR3 totals 13 residues. The ends were cut back, 7 bases at V and 5 bases at J, with 14 bases in the middle. Germline V CDR1 and CDR2: LNHDA, SQIVND (reference sequence). The CDR3 loop reads CASTRGGGYGYTF. Written as DNA, the CDR3 is TGTGCCAGTACAAGAGGTGGGGGGTATGGCTACACCTTC.

This sequence joins TRBV4-3 and TRBJ1-3; perhaps TRBD1 as D (6 bases). The CDR3 consists of 18 residues. The V end lost 0 bases, the J end lost 2 bases, and 17 bases lay between the germline ends. Germline V lookup: CDR1 LGHNA, CDR2 YSLEER. CDR3 residues: CASSQEWGLLTPGNTIYF. The CDR3, as DNA: TGCGCCAGCAGCCAAGAATGGGGGCTCCTTACACCTGGAAACACCATATATTTT.

This rearrangement joins TRBV4-2 to TRBJ2-1; 7 nucleotides match TRBD2. V shed 0 bases and J 8 bases; nucleotides not matched to a gene: 7. The CDR3 runs 15 residues. The germline CDR1 and CDR2 sequences are LGHNA and YNFKEQ. In DNA, the CDR3 is TGTGCCAGCAGCCAAGATTGGCGCGGGAGCGATGAGCAGTTCTTC. Residues: CASSQDWRGSDEQFF.

This clone has more than one count but fewer than ten. This chain uses TRBV27 with TRBJ1-2; D remains ambiguous. The CDR3 is 13 residues long. The ends were cut back, 2 bases at V and 2 bases at J, with 6 bases in the middle. The germline gives CDR1 MNHEY, CDR2 SMNVEV (reference sequence). As DNA, the CDR3 is TGTGCCAGCAGTTTAACTGGGAACTATGGCTACACCTTC. The encoded protein is CASSLTGNYGYTF.

This clone appeared once. The chain employs TRBV5-1 and TRBJ2-3, with D perhaps matching TRBD1 (6 bases). Germline V gene sequence: CDR1 SGHRS, CDR2 YFSETQ. The CDR3 runs to 15 residues. The germline V and J ends were trimmed by 2 bases and 2 bases, with 12 bases remaining between them. CDR3 in DNA: TGCGCCAGCAGCTTAAGGGACACTTTCACAGATACGCAGTATTTT. It is translated as CASSLRDTFTDTQYF.

The rearrangement joins TRBV19 to TRBJ1-5; 9 bases align to TRBD1. Germline CDR1 and CDR2: LNHDA and SQIVND (reference sequence). The V and J ends lost 1 base and 6 bases, in that order; junction bases with no gene match: 4. This CDR3 has 15 residues. The CDR3 coding sequence is TGTGCCAGTAGTATAGGGACAGGGGTTGCTCAGCCCCAGCATTTT. Encoded protein: CASSIGTGVAQPQHF. The full variable domain, its missing parts supplied by reference TRBV19 and TRBJ1-5, is DGGITQSPKYLFRKEGQNVTLSCEQNLNHDAMYWYRQDPGQGLRLIYYSQIVNDFQKGDIAEGYSVSREKKESFPLTVTSAQKNPTAFYLCASSIGTGVAQPQHFGDGTRLSIL.

The chain combines TRBV27 with TRBJ1-2; unclear D gene. The CDR3 totals 13 residues. V was shortened by 3 bases and J by 4 bases, with 9 bases between the two germline ends. Germline V lookup: CDR1 MNHEY, CDR2 SMNVEV (reference sequence). CDR3 bases: TGTGCCAGCAGTTTGTCGGGAGTCTATGGCTACACCTTC. Encoded protein: CASSLSGVYGYTF.

J is TRBJ1-5 and V is TRBV27; weak D call: TRBD1 (5 bases). Germline CDR1 reads MNHEY; CDR2 reads SMNVEV (reference sequence). This CDR3 has 14 residues. The V and J ends lost 0 bases and 2 bases respectively, with 5 bases between them. The chain's CDR3 is CASSLSGGNQPQHF. The CDR3 nucleotides are TGTGCCAGCAGTTTATCAGGGGGCAATCAGCCCCAGCATTTT.

V and J are TRBV19 and TRBJ2-5; 7 bases agree with TRBD1. Germline CDR1 reads LNHDA; CDR2 reads SQIVND (reference sequence). The junction had 15 bases not matched to a gene; V was cut back by 10 bases and J by 7 bases. CDR3 length: 14 residues. For the CDR3, the DNA is TGTGCCACCGCCCTGGCAGGGGGTTTGACGACCCAGTACTTC. Translating gives CATALAGGLTTQYF.

The gene calls are TRBV4-3 and TRBJ1-4, with a weak D call TRBD1 (6 bases). Looked up from germline, CDR1 is LGHNA and CDR2 is YSLEER. V gave up 1 base and J gave up 7 bases, with 13 bases separating them. The CDR3 spans 15 residues. For the CDR3, the DNA is TGCGCCAGCAGCCAAGTTTCCCTAGGGGGTGAAAAACTGTTTTTT. Translation gives CASSQVSLGGEKLFF.

The chain combines TRBV27 with TRBJ2-7, with D possibly TRBD2 on 6 matching bases. CDR1 MNHEY and CDR2 SMNVEV come from the germline V gene (reference sequence). V lost 2 bases to trimming and J lost 1 base, with 15 bases between them. The CDR3 extends over 16 amino acids. The CDR3 sequence is CASSLEEGPVSYEQYF. The CDR3 DNA reads as TGTGCCAGCAGTTTAGAGGAGGGCCCTGTTTCCTACGAGCAGTACTTC.

The chain is built from TRBV11-3 and TRBJ2-2, with 8 bases that match TRBD1. The J segment lost 8 bases and the V segment lost 3 bases, leaving 2 bases of the junction unmatched. Looked up from germline, CDR1 is SGHNT and CDR2 is YENEEA. The CDR3 loop spans 13 amino acids. CDR3 loop: CASSLTGEGELFF. CDR3 nucleotides: TGTGCCAGCAGCTTGACAGGGGAGGGGGAGCTGTTTTTT.

V is TRBV16 and J is TRBJ2-7; the D is unclear. The CDR3 totals 13 residues. Germline V CDR1 and CDR2: KGHSY, FQNENV. Trimming removed 3 bases from V and 3 bases from J, with 9 bases in between. Here the CDR3 reads CASSQGLDYEQYF. In DNA form, the CDR3 reads TGTGCCAGCAGCCAGGGCCTAGACTACGAGCAGTACTTC.

J is TRBJ1-1 and V is TRBV28, with 7 bases that match TRBD1. The V segment lost 8 bases and the J segment 7 bases; nucleotides outside the gene matches: 7. Germline V gene sequence: CDR1 MDHEN, CDR2 SYDVKM. CDR3 length: 12 residues. The CDR3 reads CASHTGVGEAFF. CDR3 bases: TGTGCCAGCCACACAGGGGTTGGTGAAGCTTTCTTT.

This clone was found a few times. J is TRBJ1-1 and V is TRBV25-1; D perhaps matches TRBD1 (6 bases). Germline lookup yields CDR1 MGHDK and CDR2 SYGVNS. V lost 0 bases to trimming and J lost 5 bases, with 16 bases between them. The CDR3 totals 16 residues. The CDR3 reads CASSEYYQGRETEAFF. CDR3 DNA sequence: TGTGCCAGCAGTGAATATTATCAGGGGCGCGAAACTGAAGCTTTCTTT.

The V and J genes are TRBV7-3 and TRBJ2-1; D is ambiguous. Germline CDR1 SGHTA, CDR2 FQGTGA. V was trimmed by 2 bases and J by 9 bases, leaving 8 bases between them. This CDR3 has 12 residues. In DNA form, the CDR3 reads TGTGCCAGCAGCTTAGTCCTGGGTGAGCAGTTCTTC. Translated: CASSLVLGEQFF.

This rearrangement joins TRBV19 to TRBJ2-4; possible D gene TRBD2, 5 bases. Trimming removed 3 bases from V and 1 base from J, with 10 bases in between. CDR3 length: 15 amino acids. Germline CDR1 and CDR2: LNHDA and SQIVND (reference sequence). The CDR3: CASSITPGAKNIQYF. CDR3 in DNA: TGTGCCAGTAGTATTACACCGGGGGCCAAAAACATTCAGTACTTC.